This T cell receptor (beta chain) was profiled in a study of regulatory T cells in long-lasting Graves disease. Whole-study results and caveats: Preferential use of TRBV28, TRBJ1-2 and TRBJ2-5 was seen in persistent disease.

About this clonotype itself: Its antigen remains unknown.

The V end lost 4 bases, the J end lost 7 bases, and 26 bases lay between the germline ends. The length of the CDR3 is 18 residues. The germline CDR1 and CDR2 sequences are SGHKS and YYEKEE (reference sequence). Researchers made TCR beta libraries by using iRepertoire HTBI primers and running Arm-PCR on CDR3 regions. From the multiplex PCR reads, TCRdb called clonotypes with MiXCR, one entry per CDR3 protein. In the table there are around 460,000 distinct CDR3 sequences, roughly a fifth of which are singletons. Specified time point: persistent/refractory GD, antithyroid drugs over 5 years with positive TRAb. The TCR library was prepared using RNA isolated from PBMCs. Patients came from an endocrinology department in Xi'an, China.

The sequence was obtained from a female donor with Graves disease. The V gene is TRBV5-5, the J gene TRBJ1-4; D may be TRBD1 (6 bases). The material sequenced was peripheral blood mononuclear cells (PBMCs), taken when the disease was refractory, from a patient treated with antithyroid drugs. The CDR3 here is CASSKGRSGGALGEKLFF. The CDR3 DNA reads TGTGCCAGCAGCAAAGGGCGGTCCGGGGGCGCATTGGGTGAAAAACTGTTTTTT.